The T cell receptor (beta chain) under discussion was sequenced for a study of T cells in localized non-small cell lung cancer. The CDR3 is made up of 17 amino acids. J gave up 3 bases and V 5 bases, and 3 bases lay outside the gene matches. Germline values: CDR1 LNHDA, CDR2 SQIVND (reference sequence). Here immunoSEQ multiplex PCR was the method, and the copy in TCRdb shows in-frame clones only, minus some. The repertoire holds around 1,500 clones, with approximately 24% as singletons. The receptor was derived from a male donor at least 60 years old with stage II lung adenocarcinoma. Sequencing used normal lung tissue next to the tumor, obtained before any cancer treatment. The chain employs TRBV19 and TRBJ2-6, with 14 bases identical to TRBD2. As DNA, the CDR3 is TGTGCCAGTAGTTCAGGACTAGCGGGAGGTGGGGCCAACGTCCTGACTTTC. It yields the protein CASSSGLAGGGANVLTF.